Following are 19 T cell receptor beta chains from one sample sequenced in a study of immune evolution from preneoplasia to lung adenocarcinoma. The protocol was immunoSEQ multiplex PCR, while the TCRdb copy is restricted to in-frame clones and leaves out a portion. In the table there are some 7,800 clones, roughly 82% of which are singletons. Sequenced: FFPE minimally invasive lung adenocarcinoma tissue. The receptors stem from an older person with lung adenocarcinoma.

This chain connects TRBV7-9 to TRBJ2-7; D is possibly TRBD2 (5 bases). This CDR3 contains 14 residues. Germline lookup yields CDR1 SEHNR and CDR2 FQNEAQ (reference sequence). V was clipped by 5 bases and J by 2 bases, with 13 bases between them. CDR3 bases: TGTGCCAGCAGCCCCCCCCGGGGTCCCTACGAGCAGTACTTC. This encodes CASSPPRGPYEQYF.

Worth noting for this clone: One base away lies a much larger clone, so this may be a sequencing read error. V gene TRBV9 combines with J gene TRBJ2-7; TRBD2 might be the D (5 bases). The length of the CDR3 is 17 residues. The germline V gene has CDR1 SGDLS and CDR2 YYNGEE. The ends were cut back, 4 bases at V and 5 bases at J, with 25 bases in the middle. CDR3 sequence (DNA): TGTGCCAGCAGCCCGGCGGGCACCGGGATAGGCGTCAACGAGCAGTACTTC. This sequence encodes CASSPAGTGIGVNEQYF.

V is TRBV7-3 and J is TRBJ2-3, with 13 bases matching TRBD2. The junction had 10 bases not matched to a gene; V was cut back by 5 bases and J by 8 bases. The CDR3 length is 16 residues. From germline, CDR1 is SGHTA and CDR2 FQGTGA. The CDR3 DNA sequence: TGTGCCAGCAGCCTAAGGGGGACTAGCGGGATAGGTACGCAGTATTTT. Translated: CASSLRGTSGIGTQYF.

This clone was counted between two and nine times. The chain uses TRBV7-2 and TRBJ1-1; no clear D gene. Germline V gives CDR1 SGHTA, CDR2 FQGNSA. The CDR3 runs to 12 residues. V dropped 3 bases and J dropped 9 bases, with 11 bases sitting between them. CDR3 residues: CASSLKNFQAFF. The CDR3 nucleotides read TGTGCCAGCAGCTTGAAGAATTTTCAAGCTTTCTTT.

This chain uses TRBV18 with TRBJ1-1, with 7 bases fitting TRBD1. CDR1 and CDR2 (germline): KGHSH, LQKENI. Unmatched junction bases numbered 11, after V lost 3 bases and J lost 4 bases. The CDR3 contains 16 residues. The CDR3 nucleotides are TGTGCCAGCTCACCCGGGAAGACAGGGATGATCACTGAAGCTTTCTTT. Its protein is CASSPGKTGMITEAFF. The full variable domain, with the rest looked up from reference TRBV18 and TRBJ1-1, is NAGVMQNPRHLVRRRGQEARLRCSPMKGHSHVYWYRQLPEEGLKFMVYLQKENIIDESGMPKERFSAEFPKEGPSILRIQQVVRGDSAAYFCASSPGKTGMITEAFFGQGTRLTVV.

The V gene is TRBV30, the J gene TRBJ1-6; D ambiguous. The CDR3 is made up of 14 amino acids. Germline CDR1 and CDR2: GTSNPN and SVGIG (reference sequence). The V end lost 0 bases, the J end lost 8 bases, and 11 bases lay between the germline ends. This CDR3 reads CAWSVHSGDSPLHF. Here the CDR3 DNA reads TGTGCCTGGAGTGTACACTCGGGTGATTCACCCCTCCACTTT.

J is TRBJ1-5 and V is TRBV6-6; weak D call: TRBD1 (5 bases). Germline lookup yields CDR1 MNHNY and CDR2 SVGAGI (reference sequence). The V and J ends lost 10 bases and 0 bases respectively, with 10 bases between them. The CDR3 is made up of 13 amino acids. The CDR3, as DNA: TGTGCCAACCGACAGAATAGCAATCAGCCCCAGCATTTT. Protein: CANRQNSNQPQHF.

The V call is TRBV5-1, the J call TRBJ2-7; TRBD2 is a possible D gene (5 bases). V lost 0 bases and J lost 1, with 14 bases in between. Germline CDR1 reads SGHRS; CDR2 reads YFSETQ. The CDR3 extends over 16 amino acids. CDR3 sequence (DNA): TGCGCCAGCAGCTTGGAGCCCGCGACGGGATCCTACGAGCAGTACTTC. As protein: CASSLEPATGSYEQYF. Variable domain in full (rest from reference TRBV5-1 and TRBJ2-7): KAGVTQTPRYLIKTRGQQVTLSCSPISGHRSVSWYQQTPGQGLQFLFEYFSETQRNKGNFPGRFSGRQFSNSRSEMNVSTLELGDSALYLCASSLEPATGSYEQYFGPGTRLTVT.

This chain connects TRBV6-5 to TRBJ1-6; 7 nucleotides align to TRBD1. CDR1 is MNHEY and CDR2 is SVGAGI in the germline V gene. This CDR3 spans 16 amino acids. J was trimmed by 9 bases and V by 0 bases; bases with no gene match: 8. CDR3 region: CASSYSKDRGRSPLHF. The CDR3 nucleotides are TGTGCCAGCAGTTACTCGAAGGATAGGGGGCGTTCACCCCTCCACTTT.

The V gene is TRBV5-1, the J gene TRBJ2-1; D is tentatively TRBD1 or TRBD2 (5 bases each). The CDR3 sequence is 15 residues long. Germline CDR1 is SGHRS and CDR2 is YFSETQ. V was trimmed by 0 bases and J by 7 bases, leaving 14 bases between them. The CDR3 bases are TGCGCCAGCAGCTTGGAGGGACGGGCCCTAAATGAGCAGTTCTTC. Residues: CASSLEGRALNEQFF.

The chain has TRBV14 and TRBJ2-5; D may be TRBD1 (6 bases). The CDR3 is 16 amino acids. Germline V gives CDR1 SGHDN, CDR2 FVKESK. Trimming pared 1 base from V and 3 bases from J, leaving 15 bases between. CDR3: CASSQGATGIEETQYF. The DNA of the CDR3 is TGTGCCAGCAGCCAAGGTGCGACAGGTATCGAAGAGACCCAGTACTTC.

This clone was seen a single time. This chain connects TRBV5-1 to TRBJ1-1; the D is unclear. V shed 3 bases and J shed 1 base, with 10 bases lying between them. The CDR3 runs 14 residues. Germline CDR1 and CDR2: SGHRS and YFSETQ. The chain's CDR3 is CASSWGGENTEAFF. In DNA, the CDR3 is TGCGCCAGCAGCTGGGGAGGAGAGAACACTGAAGCTTTCTTT.

This clone was picked up one time. CDR3 nucleotides: TGTGCCAGCAGCTTAGACGAAGGCACTGAAGCTTTCTTT. It yields the protein CASSLDEGTEAFF. The chain carries TRBV7-9 and TRBJ1-1; unclear D gene. CDR1 and CDR2 (germline): SEHNR, FQNEAQ (reference sequence). V lost 1 base and J lost 4, with 7 bases in between. This CDR3 contains 13 residues. Looking up the rest from reference TRBV7-9 and TRBJ1-1 gives the full variable domain: DTGVSQNPRHKITKRGQNVTFRCDPISEHNRLYWYRQTLGQGPEFLTYFQNEAQLEKSRLLSDRFSAERPKGSFSTLEIQRTEQGDSAMYLCASSLDEGTEAFFGQGTRLTVV.

The table lists this clone with a few counts. This chain joins TRBV5-6 and TRBJ2-2; possibly TRBD1 or TRBD2 for D (6 bases each). The CDR3 has 15 amino acids. V lost 4 bases, J lost 9 bases, and 19 bases lay in between. Looked up from germline, CDR1 is SGHDT and CDR2 is YYEEEE. The chain's CDR3 is CASSRDLGTYWELFF. The CDR3 bases are TGTGCCAGCAGCCGGGACTTGGGGACATATTGGGAGCTGTTTTTT. Filled out from reference TRBV5-6 and TRBJ2-2, the complete variable domain reads DAGVTQSPTHLIKTRGQQVTLRCSPKSGHDTVSWYQQALGQGPQFIFQYYEEEERQRGNFPDRFSGHQFPNYSSELNVNALLLGDSALYLCASSRDLGTYWELFFGEGSRLTVL.

Only a few counts were recorded for this clone. The chain uses TRBV10-1 and TRBJ2-3; the D is unclear. CDR3 length equals 14 residues. CDR1 and CDR2 (germline): WNHNN, SYGVQD (reference sequence). Trimming took 4 bases from V and 2 from J, leaving 10 bases between them. The CDR3: CASSALGYTDTQYF. Written as DNA, the CDR3 is TGCGCCAGCAGTGCCTTGGGGTACACAGATACGCAGTATTTT.

The V and J genes are TRBV7-9 and TRBJ1-1; tentatively, D is TRBD1 (5 bases). This CDR3 comprises 14 residues. Looked up from germline, CDR1 is SEHNR and CDR2 is FQNEAQ (reference sequence). The V gene lost 1 base and the J gene lost 5 bases, with 11 bases spanning the gap. The CDR3 protein is CASSLERGWTEAFF. CDR3 in DNA: TGTGCCAGCAGCTTAGAGCGGGGGTGGACTGAAGCTTTCTTT. Full variable domain (outside the CDR3, taken from reference TRBV7-9 and TRBJ1-1): DTGVSQNPRHKITKRGQNVTFRCDPISEHNRLYWYRQTLGQGPEFLTYFQNEAQLEKSRLLSDRFSAERPKGSFSTLEIQRTEQGDSAMYLCASSLERGWTEAFFGQGTRLTVV.

V is TRBV6-5 and J is TRBJ1-2; tentatively, D is TRBD1 (5 bases). With 5 bases removed from V and 8 bases from J, the gap between germline ends came to 21 bases. The CDR3 consists of 15 residues. CDR1 MNHEY and CDR2 SVGAGI come from the germline V gene. CDR3 DNA sequence: TGTGCCAGCAGTCCGGAATACAGAGGGGCGGGAGGCTACACCTTC. Encoded protein: CASSPEYRGAGGYTF.

This clone was recorded once. The chain recombines TRBV28 with TRBJ2-7; D not certain. This CDR3 has 14 amino acids. The V end lost 5 bases, the J end lost 0 bases, and 11 bases lay between the germline ends. The germline gives CDR1 MDHEN, CDR2 SYDVKM. The CDR3 loop reads CASSAPDDSYEQYF. The CDR3 DNA reads TGTGCCAGCAGTGCCCCGGACGACTCCTACGAGCAGTACTTC.

The chain links TRBV5-1 to TRBJ1-4; D might be TRBD1 (5 bases). CDR1 is SGHRS, CDR2 YFSETQ, per germline. Trimming cost V 4 bases and J 4 bases, with 11 bases left between them. The CDR3 is 14 residues long. The CDR3 DNA follows: TGCGCCAGCAGCCCCGGGACCCATAATGAAAAACTGTTTTTT. Amino acids: CASSPGTHNEKLFF. Full variable domain (remainder filled in from reference TRBV5-1 and TRBJ1-4): KAGVTQTPRYLIKTRGQQVTLSCSPISGHRSVSWYQQTPGQGLQFLFEYFSETQRNKGNFPGRFSGRQFSNSRSEMNVSTLELGDSALYLCASSPGTHNEKLFFGSGTQLSVL.